Presented here are 5 T cell receptor beta chains from one specimen sequenced in a study of T-cell memory formation after mild COVID-19. TCRdb reprocessed the 5' RACE reads via MiXCR and lists one record per CDR3 protein. The table has about 250,000 distinct CDR3 sequences, 15% seen once. What was sequenced was PBMCs or a T cell subset sorted from them (not recorded which). The receptors come from an adult woman who had mild COVID-19 (a few samples of this study predate the infection). Cell type and time point are not known.

Here the CDR3 reads CSADEVPGNTEAFF. In DNA, the CDR3 is TGCAGTGCCGACGAGGTCCCAGGGAACACTGAAGCTTTCTTT. The rearrangement joins TRBV20-1 to TRBJ1-1; D not resolved. This CDR3 region has 14 residues. Looked up from germline, CDR1 is DFQATT and CDR2 is SNEGSKA (reference sequence). Trimming shortened V by 6 bases and J by 1 base, and 15 bases separated the two germline ends.

This clonotype occurred many times. The chain joins TRBV7-2 to TRBJ2-7; D may be TRBD1 (5 bases). V was pared by 3 bases and J by 2 bases, with 14 bases between. CDR3 length: 15 residues. Germline V CDR1 and CDR2: SGHTA, FQGNSA. The CDR3 DNA is TGTGCCAGCAGCTTGGAATCAGGGCGAGCCTACGAGCAGTACTTC. This encodes CASSLESGRAYEQYF.

This clonotype was counted only a few times. The rearrangement links TRBV5-1 to TRBJ2-3; D may be TRBD2 (6 bases). Trimming stripped 7 bases from V and 3 bases from J, with 15 bases between. This CDR3 comprises 14 residues. Germline V CDR1 and CDR2: SGHRS, YFSETQ. The CDR3 reads CASREPAVTDTQYF. The CDR3 bases are TGCGCCAGCCGGGAGCCAGCGGTAACAGATACGCAGTATTTT.

V is TRBV20-1 and J is TRBJ2-7; D is undetermined. The CDR3 has 13 residues. CDR1 is DFQATT, CDR2 SNEGSKA, per germline (reference sequence). Trimming removed 3 bases at V and 5 bases at J, with 14 bases between. The CDR3 DNA follows: TGCAGTGCTAGTTTGATGGATATCGACGAGCAGTACTTC. Residues: CSASLMDIDEQYF.

This clonotype occurred a few times. The V gene is TRBV4-3, the J gene TRBJ2-1; D is undetermined. The germline V and J ends were trimmed by 5 bases and 10 bases, with 15 bases remaining between them. The CDR3 totals 13 residues. Germline V gene sequence: CDR1 LGHNA, CDR2 YSLEER. The CDR3 is CASSLKGRIEQFF. The CDR3 bases are TGCGCCAGCAGCTTAAAAGGACGTATAGAGCAGTTCTTC.